These 15 T cell receptor beta chains share one sample of origin, sequenced in a study of PD-1 blockade in classical Hodgkin lymphoma. With no exception, relapse followed autologous stem cell transplantation in all patients, and brentuximab vedotin exposure varied. Some clones are missing from TCRdb's copy, which holds only in-frame ones; the method was immunoSEQ multiplex PCR. Of some 100,000 clones listed, around 90% are singletons. The sequences come from peripheral blood mononuclear cells (PBMCs), collected at baseline. The receptors stem from a human donor with classical Hodgkin lymphoma.

The chain carries TRBV7-3 and TRBJ2-2; 8 bases map to TRBD1. V gave up 5 bases and J gave up 6 bases; unmatched junction bases: 8. CDR3 size: 15 residues. Germline values: CDR1 SGHTA, CDR2 FQGTGA. In DNA, the CDR3 is TGTGCCAGCAGCCTTCGGCAGGGGGCAGCCGGGGAGCTGTTTTTT. Residues: CASSLRQGAAGELFF.

The genes are TRBV6-5 and TRBJ2-7; D not resolved. Germline V gene sequence: CDR1 MNHEY, CDR2 SVGAGI. The CDR3 extends over 16 amino acids. Trimming took off 0 bases at V and 2 bases at J, with 14 bases between the two ends. The CDR3 is CASSYSSAVQPYEQYF. The CDR3 region has the DNA TGTGCCAGCAGTTACTCGAGCGCGGTACAACCCTACGAGCAGTACTTC.

The chain recombines TRBV2 with TRBJ2-2, with unresolved D. With 5 bases removed from V and 5 bases from J, the gap between germline ends came to 6 bases. The CDR3 totals 12 residues. Per the germline V gene, CDR1 is SNHLY and CDR2 is FYNNEI. The CDR3 reads CASSRHTGELFF. The CDR3 bases are TGTGCCAGCAGTAGGCATACCGGGGAGCTGTTTTTT.

This clone was recorded once. The chain links TRBV28 to TRBJ2-1; 7 nucleotides agree with TRBD2. The J segment lost 9 bases and the V segment lost 7 bases, leaving 12 bases of the junction unmatched. Per germline, CDR1 MDHEN and CDR2 SYDVKM. This CDR3 has 14 residues. The CDR3 nucleotides read TGTGCCAGCATCGGGTCGGGAGGTTATGTTGAGCAGTTCTTC. Its translation: CASIGSGGYVEQFF.

The CDR3 region has the DNA TGTGCCAGCAGCCCCTTAGGCTTCGCAGCGGGGGGCACAGATACGCAGTATTTT. Encoded protein: CASSPLGFAAGGTDTQYF. The rearrangement links TRBV5-6 to TRBJ2-3; the match to TRBD2 covers 8 bases. With V trimmed by 4 bases and J by 1 base, 14 bases remained unmatched. Germline V CDR1 and CDR2: SGHDT, YYEEEE. The CDR3 length is 18 residues.

This sequence joins TRBV2 and TRBJ2-1, with 9 bases lining up with TRBD2. The CDR3 loop spans 15 amino acids. Trimming at V came to 3 bases and at J to 6 bases, leaving 6 bases not matched to a gene. CDR1 and CDR2 from the germline V gene are SNHLY and FYNNEI. CDR3 loop: CASSEETSGFNEQFF. The CDR3 nucleotides read TGTGCCAGCAGTGAGGAGACTAGCGGCTTCAATGAGCAGTTCTTC. The full variable domain, in which reference TRBV2 and TRBJ2-1 provide the parts outside the CDR3, is EPEVTQTPSHQVTQMGQEVILRCVPISNHLYFYWYRQILGQKVEFLVSFYNNEISEKSEIFDDQFSVERPDGSNFTLKIRSTKLEDSAMYFCASSEETSGFNEQFFGPGTRLTVL.

This clone was detected once. The J gene is TRBJ2-7, the V gene TRBV10-2; D tentatively fits TRBD1 or TRBD2 (6 bases each). The CDR3 length is 12 residues. Trimming shortened V by 3 bases and J by 4 bases, and 7 bases separated the two germline ends. Looked up from germline, CDR1 is WSHSY and CDR2 is SAAADI. CDR3: CASSEGGYEQYF. The CDR3 region has the DNA TGCGCCAGCAGTGAAGGGGGGTACGAGCAGTACTTC.

This chain connects TRBV27 to TRBJ1-2; D may be TRBD1 (5 bases). Deletions cut 7 bases from V and 3 bases from J, with 12 bases between. CDR1 is MNHEY and CDR2 is SMNVEV in the germline V gene (reference sequence). The CDR3 consists of 13 residues. CDR3 region: CASTAGRDYGYTF. DNA of the CDR3: TGTGCCAGCACAGCGGGACGAGACTATGGCTACACCTTC.

The rearrangement uses TRBV5-1 and TRBJ2-3; a weak D match, TRBD1 (5 bases). CDR1 is SGHRS, CDR2 YFSETQ, per germline. This CDR3 is built from 15 residues. The V end was cut by 0 bases, the J end by 0 bases, with 8 bases between. CDR3 in amino acids: CASSLDRPSTDTQYF. CDR3 bases: TGCGCCAGCAGCTTGGACAGGCCTAGCACAGATACGCAGTATTTT.

The sample holds one count of this clone. This chain connects TRBV7-9 to TRBJ1-4; D is ambiguous. The V end was cut by 2 bases, the J end by 0 bases, with 13 bases between. The CDR3 has 17 amino acids. CDR1 and CDR2 from the germline V gene are SEHNR and FQNEAQ (reference sequence). The CDR3 here is CASSLRVGEATNEKLFF. The CDR3 DNA reads as TGTGCCAGCAGCTTAAGGGTCGGGGAGGCAACTAATGAAAAACTGTTTTTT.

This rearrangement joins TRBV28 to TRBJ2-7; the match to TRBD2 covers 9 bases. This CDR3 is 15 amino acids long. V dropped 6 bases and J dropped 3; count of bases not matched to a gene: 9. Germline V gives CDR1 MDHEN, CDR2 SYDVKM. DNA for the CDR3: TGTGCCAGCAGACCGTTGACTAGCGGCGTCTACGAGCAGTACTTC. Protein: CASRPLTSGVYEQYF.

This clone appeared once. The V and J genes are TRBV5-1 and TRBJ1-1; 8 bases line up with TRBD1. Per the germline V gene, CDR1 is SGHRS and CDR2 is YFSETQ. The CDR3 contains 15 residues. The V segment lost 4 bases and the J segment 5 bases; nucleotides outside the gene matches: 10. The CDR3 protein is CASSEGQGSGTEAFF. CDR3 DNA: TGCGCCAGCAGCGAAGGACAGGGTTCAGGGACTGAAGCTTTCTTT. The complete variable domain, with remaining parts taken from reference TRBV5-1 and TRBJ1-1, reads KAGVTQTPRYLIKTRGQQVTLSCSPISGHRSVSWYQQTPGQGLQFLFEYFSETQRNKGNFPGRFSGRQFSNSRSEMNVSTLELGDSALYLCASSEGQGSGTEAFFGQGTRLTVV.

For the CDR3, the DNA is TGTGCCTGGAGTTTGAAGGGAAATCAGCCCCAGCATTTT. As protein: CAWSLKGNQPQHF. The J gene is TRBJ1-5, the V gene TRBV30, with D unclear. The CDR3 is 13 residues long. Germline lookup yields CDR1 GTSNPN and CDR2 SVGIG (reference sequence). Trimming took off 2 bases at V and 4 bases at J, with 9 bases between the two ends. Full variable domain (outside the CDR3, taken from reference TRBV30 and TRBJ1-5): SQTIHQWPATLVQPVGSPLSLECTVEGTSNPNLYWYRQAAGRGLQLLFYSVGIGQISSEVPQNLSASRPQDRQFILSSKKLLLSDSGFYLCAWSLKGNQPQHFGDGTRLSIL.

The sample holds a few counts of this clone. This chain uses TRBV19 with TRBJ2-7; D may be TRBD1 (6 bases). The germline V and J ends were trimmed by 9 bases and 2 bases, with 11 bases remaining between them. The length of the CDR3 is 12 residues. Looked up from germline, CDR1 is LNHDA and CDR2 is SQIVND (reference sequence). The CDR3 reads CASTGSTYEQYF. The CDR3 DNA sequence: TGTGCCAGCACAGGGAGTACCTACGAGCAGTACTTC.

The chain uses TRBV5-1 and TRBJ2-5; 10 positions match TRBD2. Trimming at V came to 0 bases and at J to 1 base, leaving 12 bases not matched to a gene. CDR3 length equals 19 residues. Germline CDR1 and CDR2: SGHRS and YFSETQ. The CDR3 loop reads CASSLEGRGLAGVQETQYF. DNA for the CDR3: TGCGCCAGCAGCTTGGAAGGCCGGGGGCTAGCGGGAGTCCAAGAGACCCAGTACTTC.